The 3 T cell receptor beta chains presented below share a single source sample, sequenced in a study of cytomegalovirus exposure and HLA in healthy donors. Amplification used 60 Vbeta primers and 13 Jbeta primers. The assay was immunoSEQ multiplex PCR, and TCRdb's table has in-frame clones only and misses some. The profile shows 150,000 to 200,000 clones, around 75% of them singletons. What was sequenced was PBMCs. The receptors were sampled from a woman aged 40 to 50 in good health and CMV-seropositive.

The chain has TRBV5-8 and TRBJ1-1; 7 nucleotides align to TRBD1. In germline, CDR1 is SGHTS, CDR2 YDEGEE. The junction had 5 bases not matched to a gene; V was cut back by 1 base and J by 8 bases. The CDR3 sequence is 13 residues long. CDR3 coding DNA: TGTGCCAGCAGCTTGAGGGGGCGCGGGGAAGCTTTCTTT. Amino acid sequence: CASSLRGRGEAFF.

A few counts support this clone. This sample also contains other DNA sequences that code for the same CDR3. The CDR3 region is CASSLGAGDYEQYF. CDR3 in DNA: TGCGCCAGCAGCTTGGGAGCGGGAGACTACGAGCAGTACTTC. The V and J genes are TRBV5-1 and TRBJ2-7; 8 bases are a match to TRBD2. With V trimmed by 0 bases and J by 3 bases, 2 bases remained unmatched. Per the germline V gene, CDR1 is SGHRS and CDR2 is YFSETQ. The CDR3 has 14 amino acids.

J is TRBJ1-1 and V is TRBV7-9; D unclear. The germline gives CDR1 SEHNR, CDR2 FQNEAQ (reference sequence). The ends were cut back, 1 base at V and 0 bases at J, with 6 bases in the middle. The CDR3 has 14 residues. In DNA form, the CDR3 reads TGTGCCAGCAGCTTAGGTGAGGTGAACACTGAAGCTTTCTTT. It specifies CASSLGEVNTEAFF.